This is a list of T cell receptor beta chains from one sample in a study of identical twins. Via MiXCR, TCRdb re-called the 5' RACE reads, giving one row per CDR3 protein. Altogether roughly 350,000 distinct CDR3 sequences are present, 9% being singletons, with the ten largest covering over 7%. The sample was naive T cells sorted from blood. The receptors were gathered from a woman in her forties or fifties in good health. CDR3s include the opening cysteine and the closing phenylalanine or tryptophan. The order of the fields is clone size, D gene, CDR3 length, V gene, J gene, CDR3 DNA, CDR3 protein. D genes are given only for firm matches. A row's size may be missing; if present it is once, few, many or a size class.

>once|.|14|TRBV5-5|TRBJ2-7
TGTGCCGGCAGCTTCGGGCTCAGCTCCTACGAGCAGTACTTC
CAGSFGLSSYEQYF
>many|TRBD2|15|TRBV6-5|TRBJ2-3
TGTGCCAGCAGTTACGAACTAGCGCCGACAGATACGCAGTATTTT
CASSYELAPTDTQYF
>many|.|15|TRBV4-1|TRBJ1-4
TGCGCCAGCAGCCAAACAGGCCGGGTAGGCGAAAAACTGTTTTTT
CASSQTGRVGEKLFF
>many|TRBD1|15|TRBV11-2|TRBJ1-6
TGTGCCAGCAGCCGAGGGACAGTTTCGAATTCACCCCTCCACTTT
CASSRGTVSNSPLHF
>many|.|12|TRBV11-3|TRBJ2-4
TGTGCCAGCAGCTTATTTGAGGACATTCAGTACTTC
CASSLFEDIQYF
>.|TRBD2|13|TRBV12-3/TRBV12-4|TRBJ2-7
TGTGCCAGCAGCCGACTAGCGGTCTACGAGCAGTACTTC
CASSRLAVYEQYF
>.|TRBD1|17|TRBV4-2|TRBJ1-1
TGTGCCAGCAGCCAAGATTTACAGGGGGCCTGGAACACTGAAGCTTTCTTT
CASSQDLQGAWNTEAFF
>.|TRBD1|13|TRBV19|TRBJ1-1
TGTGCCAGTATCAACAGGGGTATAGAAGAGGCTTTCTTT
CASINRGIEEAFF
>many|.|13|TRBV5-1|TRBJ2-7
TGCGCCAGCAGCTTGGAGGGGGCCTACGAGCAGTACTTC
CASSLEGAYEQYF
>few|TRBD2|16|TRBV5-1|TRBJ2-1
TGCGCCAGCAGCTCCTTGACTAGCGGGGAGGCTAACGAGCAGTTCTTC
CASSSLTSGEANEQFF
>few|.|14|TRBV6-5|TRBJ2-7
TGTGCCAGCAGGTACAGGGGAGGAACTTACGAGCAGTACTTC
CASRYRGGTYEQYF
>many|.|13|TRBV27|TRBJ2-7
TGTGCCAGCATCAGCTCCGTATTTGGTGAGCAGTACTTC
CASISSVFGEQYF
>.|TRBD1|18|TRBV4-1|TRBJ1-4
TGCGCCAGCAGCCTGGAGGGACAGATAGAGGGTCCTAATGAAAAACTGTTTTTT
CASSLEGQIEGPNEKLFF
>.|TRBD1|13|TRBV12-3/TRBV12-4|TRBJ1-1
TGTGCCACTGAATCCACCAGGGGGGCTGAAGCTTTCTTT
CATESTRGAEAFF
>many|.|14|TRBV4-1|TRBJ1-2
TGCGCCAGCAGCCCCCAGGAGGGGAACTATGGCTACACCTTC
CASSPQEGNYGYTF
>few|TRBD2|17|TRBV5-6|TRBJ2-1
TGTGCCAGCAGCTTGAGATCTAGCGGGATTTCCTACAATGAGCAGTTCTTC
CASSLRSSGISYNEQFF
>.|.|13|TRBV12-3/TRBV12-4|TRBJ1-2
TGTGCCAGCAGTGGCAGGGGCTCCTATGGCTACACCTTC
CASSGRGSYGYTF
>few|TRBD2|18|TRBV7-9|TRBJ2-1
TGTGCCAGCAGCCCCGGGACTAGCGGGAGGGCCGAGGGGAATGAGCAGTTCTTC
CASSPGTSGRAEGNEQFF
>few|TRBD1|17|TRBV24-1|TRBJ1-2
TGTGCCACCAGTGATAACTCGGGACAGGGCTCGATACATGGCTACACCTTC
CATSDNSGQGSIHGYTF
>many|.|11|TRBV12-3/TRBV12-4|TRBJ2-3
TGTGCCAGCCGGTTAACAGATACGCAGTATTTT
CASRLTDTQYF
>many|TRBD2|15|TRBV5-1|TRBJ2-1
TGCGCCAGCAGAATTACCGGACTAGCGAACAATGAGCAGTTCTTC
CASRITGLANNEQFF
>.|.|14|TRBV5-1|TRBJ2-5
TGCGCCAGCAGCCCACAACACTCACAAGAGACCCAGTACTTC
CASSPQHSQETQYF
>.|TRBD2|16|TRBV5-1|TRBJ2-1
TGCGCCAGCAGCTTGACGGGACTAGCGGGATCAAAATCGCAGTTCTTC
CASSLTGLAGSKSQFF
>few|.|13|TRBV20-1|TRBJ1-2
TGCAGTGCTCCACCCCAGGGCAACTATGGCTACACCTTC
CSAPPQGNYGYTF
>few|.|13|TRBV5-1|TRBJ2-7
TGCGCCAGCAGCGCAGAACCCCTACGCGAGCAGTACTTC
CASSAEPLREQYF
>.|TRBD1|12|TRBV20-1|TRBJ1-5
TGCAGTGCTAACAGGGGTAATGGGGCCCAGCATTTT
CSANRGNGAQHF
>few|TRBD1|15|TRBV15|TRBJ2-1
TGTGCCACCCAAGAACCGGGACAGGGGGTTGGTGAGCAGTTCTTC
CATQEPGQGVGEQFF
>.|TRBD1|15|TRBV25-1|TRBJ1-1
TGTGCCAGCAGTTTATGGACAGGGGGGAACACTGAAGCTTTCTTT
CASSLWTGGNTEAFF
>many|.|15|TRBV7-9|TRBJ2-2
TGTGCCAGCAGCCAAGCGGGCCCTGACACCGGGGAGCTGTTTTTT
CASSQAGPDTGELFF
>few|TRBD2|13|TRBV4-1|TRBJ2-7
TGCGCCAGCAGCCAGGGGCTAGCGGAACTGCAGTACTTC
CASSQGLAELQYF
>many|.|17|TRBV5-1|TRBJ1-2
TGCGCCAGCAGCTTGGGCACTGGACAGTCGGGGGTCTATGGCTACACCTTC
CASSLGTGQSGVYGYTF